This T cell receptor (beta chain) was sequenced during a study of shared clonotypes between healthy human individuals. Study-wide results and caveats: Sampling used blood alone; tissue repertoires probably differ.

The V gene's germline CDR1 is SGDLS and CDR2 YYNGEE. CDR3 length: 12 amino acids. V lost 4 bases to trimming and J lost 6 bases, with 8 bases between them. The genomic DNA of each subset was split evenly across several immunoSEQ plates. Only in-frame clones appear in the TCRdb table, and some are missing; sequencing was by immunoSEQ multiplex PCR. The data hold 2 million to 2.5 million clones, with approximately 95% observed a single time. Details on this clone: What it recognizes is unknown.

Material for sequencing was naive CD4+ T cells sorted from blood. Subset meaning: CD45RA+ positively selected. The sequence came from a man between 18 and 29 years old in good health. The chain is built from TRBV9 and TRBJ2-1; D is undetermined. Here the CDR3 reads CASSQRINEQFF. DNA for the CDR3: TGTGCCAGCAGCCAAAGGATCAATGAGCAGTTCTTC.